What follows describes a single T cell receptor beta chain. Antigen unknown. The data belong to a study of a mutant IDH1 vaccine in newly diagnosed glioma. Overall study context: Earlier care involved radiotherapy, temozolomide, or both, and the majority received both.

Here immunoSEQ multiplex PCR was the method, and the copy in TCRdb shows in-frame clones only, minus some. The sample records roughly 86,000 clones, just under 90% being singletons. Germline CDR1 is SGHRS and CDR2 is YFSETQ. This CDR3 has 14 residues. The ends were cut back, 2 bases at V and 4 bases at J, with 9 bases in the middle. Described time point: week 47, end of study. Every vaccine dose comprised 300 ug of mutant IDH1 20-mer peptide plus topical imiquimod. This receptor was obtained from a woman aged 45-59 years with glioma. V and J are TRBV5-1 and TRBJ2-2; D unresolved. The specimen comprised PBMCs, sampled from a glioma patient whose treatment included an IDH1 peptide vaccine. CDR3 loop: CASSFQLGTGELFF. The CDR3 DNA sequence: TGCGCCAGCAGCTTTCAGTTGGGCACCGGGGAGCTGTTTTTT. Full variable domain (outside the CDR3, taken from reference TRBV5-1 and TRBJ2-2): KAGVTQTPRYLIKTRGQQVTLSCSPISGHRSVSWYQQTPGQGLQFLFEYFSETQRNKGNFPGRFSGRQFSNSRSEMNVSTLELGDSALYLCASSFQLGTGELFFGEGSRLTVL.